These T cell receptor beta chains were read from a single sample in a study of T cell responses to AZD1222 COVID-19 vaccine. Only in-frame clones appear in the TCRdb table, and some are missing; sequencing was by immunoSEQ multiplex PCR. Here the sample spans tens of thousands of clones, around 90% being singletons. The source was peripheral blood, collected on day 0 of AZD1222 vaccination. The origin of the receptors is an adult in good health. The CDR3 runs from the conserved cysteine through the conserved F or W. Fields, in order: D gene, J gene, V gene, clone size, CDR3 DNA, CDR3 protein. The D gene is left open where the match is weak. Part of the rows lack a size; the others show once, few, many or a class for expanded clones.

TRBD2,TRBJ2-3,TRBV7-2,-,TGTGCCAGCGGACTAGCTTTCACAGATACGCAGTATTTT,CASGLAFTDTQYF
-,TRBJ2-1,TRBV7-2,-,TGTGCCAGCAGCTTACGGGGGACCCAAGGGAATGAGCAGTTCTTC,CASSLRGTQGNEQFF
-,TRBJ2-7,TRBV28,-,TGTGCCAGCAGTTTGCAGCAGGGTCACGAGCAGTACTTC,CASSLQQGHEQYF
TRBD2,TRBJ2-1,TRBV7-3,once,TGTGCCAGCAGCCCAAAAGTTGGGCGGGGGGGTCTGAAAGAGCAGTTCTTC,CASSPKVGRGGLKEQFF
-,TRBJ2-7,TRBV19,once,TGTGCCAGTAGTATAGATCTTTCAGGTACGGACGAGCAGTACTTC,CASSIDLSGTDEQYF
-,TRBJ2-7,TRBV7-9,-,TGTGCCAGCAGCTACGCCGACGAGCAGTACTTC,CASSYADEQYF
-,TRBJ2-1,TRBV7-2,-,TGTGCCAGCAGCCCCTTTCTGGCCGACAATGAGCAGTTCTTC,CASSPFLADNEQFF
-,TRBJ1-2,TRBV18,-,TGTGCCAGCTCACCACGAATTACCACCAGTGGTGGCTACACCTTC,CASSPRITTSGGYTF
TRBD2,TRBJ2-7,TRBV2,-,TGTGCCAGCAGTCTCGGGACTAGTTCGCTTCGGCAGTACTTC,CASSLGTSSLRQYF
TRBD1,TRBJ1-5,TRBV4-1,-,TGCGCCAGCAGCCCCTCGACAGGGAACGGCAATCAGCCCCAGCATTTT,CASSPSTGNGNQPQHF
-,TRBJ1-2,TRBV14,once,TGTGCCAGCAGCCAAGACCCGGGAATCTCCTATGGCTACACCTTC,CASSQDPGISYGYTF
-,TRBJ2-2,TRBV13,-,TGTGCCAGCAGCAGCGACACCCCGGGGGAAAACACCGGGGAGCTGTTTTTT,CASSSDTPGENTGELFF
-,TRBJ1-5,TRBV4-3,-,TGCGCCAGCAGCCCTGTCGTGGGGGGTCAGCCCCAGCATTTT,CASSPVVGGQPQHF
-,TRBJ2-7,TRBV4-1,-,TGCGCCAGCAGCCAAGATCCAGACGGGAGCTCCTACGAGCAGTACTTC,CASSQDPDGSSYEQYF
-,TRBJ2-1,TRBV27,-,TGTGCCAGCAGTTTGTCGGGGGCCGCCTACAATGAGCAGTTCTTC,CASSLSGAAYNEQFF
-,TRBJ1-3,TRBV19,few,TGTGCCAGTAGTATCGTCTTCCGGGAAGACACCATATATTTT,CASSIVFREDTIYF
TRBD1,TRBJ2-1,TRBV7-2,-,TGTGCCAGCAGCTCCTACAGGGGGGACAATGAGCAGTTCTTC,CASSSYRGDNEQFF
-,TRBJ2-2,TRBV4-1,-,TGCGCCAGCAGCCCCCAGGCAGGGAGGAACACCGGGGAGCTGTTTTTT,CASSPQAGRNTGELFF
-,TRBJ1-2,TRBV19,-,TGTGCCAGTAGTACCCCCGGGACAAAGTCCTATGGCTACACCTTC,CASSTPGTKSYGYTF
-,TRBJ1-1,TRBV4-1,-,TGCGCCAGCAGCGTTGGGATGAACACTGAAGCTTTCTTT,CASSVGMNTEAFF
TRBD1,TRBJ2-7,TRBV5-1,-,TGCGCCAGCAGCTTGGCACAGGGGTACGAGCAGTACTTC,CASSLAQGYEQYF
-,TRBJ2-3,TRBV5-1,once,TGCGCCAGCAGCCTGTTCGGCTATGGGAATGAGGATACGCAGTATTTT,CASSLFGYGNEDTQYF
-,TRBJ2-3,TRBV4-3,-,TGCGCCAGCAGCCAAGACTATATGCAGCGGTCTACAGATACGCAGTATTTT,CASSQDYMQRSTDTQYF
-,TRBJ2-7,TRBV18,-,TGTGCCAGCTCACCATGGGGGGCGGGGCTGGGAAGCTCCTACGAGCAGTACTTC,CASSPWGAGLGSSYEQYF